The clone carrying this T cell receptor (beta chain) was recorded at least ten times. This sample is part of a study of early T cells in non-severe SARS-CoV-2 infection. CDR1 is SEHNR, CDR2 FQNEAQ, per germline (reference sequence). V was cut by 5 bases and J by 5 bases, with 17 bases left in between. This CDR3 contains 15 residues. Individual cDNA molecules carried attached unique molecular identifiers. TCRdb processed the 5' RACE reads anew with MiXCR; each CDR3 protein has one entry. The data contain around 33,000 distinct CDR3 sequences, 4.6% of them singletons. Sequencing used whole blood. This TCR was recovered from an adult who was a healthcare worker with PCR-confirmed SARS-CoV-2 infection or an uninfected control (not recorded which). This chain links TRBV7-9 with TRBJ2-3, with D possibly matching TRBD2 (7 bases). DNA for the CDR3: TGTGCCAGCAGCCTTGGGGAGGGGGTCGAAGATACGCAGTATTTT. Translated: CASSLGEGVEDTQYF.